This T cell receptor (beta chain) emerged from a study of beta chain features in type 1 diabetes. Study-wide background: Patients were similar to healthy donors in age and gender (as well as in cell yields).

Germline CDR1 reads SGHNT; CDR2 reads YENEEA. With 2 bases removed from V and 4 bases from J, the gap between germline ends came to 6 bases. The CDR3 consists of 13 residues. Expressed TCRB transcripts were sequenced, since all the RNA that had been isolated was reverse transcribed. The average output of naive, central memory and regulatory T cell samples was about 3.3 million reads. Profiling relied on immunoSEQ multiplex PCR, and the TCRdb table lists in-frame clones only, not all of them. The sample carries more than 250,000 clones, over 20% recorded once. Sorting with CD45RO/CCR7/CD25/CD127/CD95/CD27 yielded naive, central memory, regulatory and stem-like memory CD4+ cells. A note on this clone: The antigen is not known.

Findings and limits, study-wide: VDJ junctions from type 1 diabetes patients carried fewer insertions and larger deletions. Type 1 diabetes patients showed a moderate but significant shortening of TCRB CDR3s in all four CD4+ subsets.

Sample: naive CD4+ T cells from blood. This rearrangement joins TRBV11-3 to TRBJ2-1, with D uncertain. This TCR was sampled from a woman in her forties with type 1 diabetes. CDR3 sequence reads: CASSLLRYNEQFF. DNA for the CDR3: TGTGCCAGCAGCTTATTGCGGTACAATGAGCAGTTCTTC.